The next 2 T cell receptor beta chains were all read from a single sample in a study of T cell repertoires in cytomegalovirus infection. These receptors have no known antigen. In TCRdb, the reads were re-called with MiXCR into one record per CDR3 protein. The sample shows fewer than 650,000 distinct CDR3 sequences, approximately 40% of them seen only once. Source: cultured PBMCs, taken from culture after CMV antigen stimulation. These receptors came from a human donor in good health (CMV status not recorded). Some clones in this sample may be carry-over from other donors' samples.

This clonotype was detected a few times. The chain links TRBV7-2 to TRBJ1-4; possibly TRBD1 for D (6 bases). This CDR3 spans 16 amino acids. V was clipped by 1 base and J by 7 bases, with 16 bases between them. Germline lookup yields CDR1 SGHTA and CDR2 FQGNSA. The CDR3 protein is CASSLGPGAPGEKLFF. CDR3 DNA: TGTGCCAGCAGCTTAGGTCCGGGGGCCCCGGGTGAAAAACTGTTTTTT. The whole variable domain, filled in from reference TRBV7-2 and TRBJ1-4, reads GAGVSQSPSNKVTEKGKDVELRCDPISGHTALYWYRQSLGQGLEFLIYFQGNSAPDKSGLPSDRFSAERTGGSVSTLTIQRTQQEDSAVYLCASSLGPGAPGEKLFFGSGTQLSVL.

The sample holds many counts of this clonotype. The CDR3: CASSLGLTYNEQFF. CDR3 DNA sequence: TGTGCCAGCAGCTTGGGCCTCACTTACAATGAGCAGTTCTTC. This rearrangement joins TRBV7-9 to TRBJ2-1, with D unclear. The germline CDR1 and CDR2 sequences are SEHNR and FQNEAQ (reference sequence). Trimming left V 3 bases short and J 4 bases short, with 10 bases between. This CDR3 is built from 14 residues.